The 6 T cell receptor beta chains below were found in one sample sequenced in a study of blood T cells in healthy people across ages. Alongside a J-beta primer mix, a sample-barcoded 5' primer served in a second PCR lasting roughly 6 to 12 cycles. MiXCR, applied by TCRdb to the 5' RACE reads, yields one record per CDR3 protein. Among some 670,000 distinct CDR3 sequences, around 50% were seen once, and the ten largest hold about 13%. The sample comprised blood. The receptors were gathered from a woman older than 75 in good health.

This clonotype occurred many times. A much more abundant neighbour one base away suggests this may be a read error. The V call is TRBV29-1, the J call TRBJ2-5; 13 nucleotides match TRBD2. The J segment lost 11 bases and the V segment lost 4 bases, leaving 10 bases of the junction unmatched. The CDR3 totals 14 residues. The germline V gene encodes CDR1 SQVTM and CDR2 ANQGSEA. CDR3 nucleotides: TGCAGCGTTGGGGGACTAGCGGGGTGGAATGAGCAGTACTTC. Translation gives CSVGGLAGWNEQYF.

This clonotype was found a few times. An end of the junction does not agree with germline; a read error may underlie this. The chain recombines TRBV30 with TRBJ2-5, with D possibly TRBD1 on 5 matching bases. The CDR3 has 11 amino acids. Germline CDR1 reads GTSNPN; CDR2 reads SVGIG (reference sequence). The CDR3: CARSVRGLWYF. As DNA, the CDR3 is TGTGCCCGGAGTGTAAGGGGCCTCTGGTACTTC.

As regards this clonotype: Possible read error: a much larger clone is one base away. The chain couples TRBV11-2 to TRBJ1-5; no definite D call. Per germline, CDR1 SGHAT and CDR2 FQNNGV. The CDR3 has 13 amino acids. CDR3 amino acids: CAGSPGAHQPQHF. The CDR3 DNA sequence: TGTGCCGGCAGCCCGGGCGCGCATCAGCCCCAGCATTTT. Looking up the rest from reference TRBV11-2 and TRBJ1-5 gives the full variable domain: EAGVAQSPRYKIIEKRQSVAFWCNPISGHATLYWYQQILGQGPKLLIQFQNNGVVDDSQLPKDRFSAERLKGVDSTLKIQPAKLEDSAVYLCAGSPGAHQPQHFGDGTRLSIL.

This clonotype has more than one count but fewer than ten. The chain links TRBV3-1 to TRBJ2-5; D is perhaps TRBD2 (6 bases). Germline V gene lookup returns CDR1 LGHDT and CDR2 YNNKEL (reference sequence). The CDR3 is 15 residues long. V lost 3 bases to trimming and J lost 5 bases, with 16 bases between them. The CDR3 DNA is TGTGCCAGCAGCCATAGGGGCCGGAGGGCGGAGACCCAGTACTTC. Protein: CASSHRGRRAETQYF.

This clonotype was counted ten times or more. This chain links TRBV11-3 with TRBJ2-1, with a possible D match to TRBD2 (6 bases). Trimming left V 5 bases short and J 2 bases short, with 13 bases between. This CDR3 is built from 15 residues. The germline CDR1 and CDR2 sequences are SGHNT and YENEEA. This CDR3 is CASSPEIAAYNEQFF. CDR3 nucleotide sequence: TGTGCCAGCAGCCCCGAAATAGCGGCCTACAATGAGCAGTTCTTC. Full variable domain (rest looked up from reference TRBV11-3 and TRBJ2-1): EAGVVQSPRYKIIEKKQPVAFWCNPISGHNTLYWYLQNLGQGPELLIRYENEEAVDDSQLPKDRFSAERLKGVDSTLKIQPAELGDSAVYLCASSPEIAAYNEQFFGPGTRLTVL.

The rearrangement links TRBV30 to TRBJ1-2; TRBD1 aligns across 8 bases. V gave up 5 bases and J gave up 7 bases; unmatched junction bases: 3. Germline values: CDR1 GTSNPN, CDR2 SVGIG (reference sequence). The CDR3 is made up of 11 amino acids. CDR3 DNA sequence: TGTGCCTGGGAACAGGGGGGTGGCTACACCTTC. It yields the protein CAWEQGGGYTF.